The 15 T cell receptor beta chains below come from one sample, sequenced in a study of T cells expressing NK-cell markers. Following a re-call of the 5' RACE reads, TCRdb has one entry per CDR3 protein and lacks DNA. Its listing shows about 410,000 distinct CDR3 sequences. The sequenced material came from blood T cells: a sorted CD56 or NKG2C T cell subset, CD4+ or CD8+ T cells, or bulk PBMC T cells (not recorded which). The source of these receptors is a woman aged 45-59 years in good health.

V is TRBV5-1 and J is TRBJ2-1; TCRdb's D gene call, TRBD2, goes unchecked for lack of DNA. The germline CDR1 and CDR2 sequences are SGHRS and YFSETQ. The CDR3 consists of 16 residues. CDR3 amino acids: CASSSGPGLAKNEQFF.

V is TRBV20-1 and J is TRBJ2-2; the D call of TRBD1 rests on TCRdb alone, since no DNA is present to check it. The CDR3 spans 15 residues. CDR1 and CDR2 (germline): DFQATT, SNEGSKA (reference sequence). The chain's CDR3 is CSAFTGYANTGELFF.

The rearrangement uses TRBV9 and TRBJ2-2; without DNA, the TCRdb call of TRBD2 cannot be checked. The CDR3 covers 15 residues. CDR1 SGDLS and CDR2 YYNGEE come from the germline V gene. CDR3 loop: CASSGGGLATGELFF.

The V call is TRBV19, the J call TRBJ1-1; TCRdb selects TRBD1, and the lack of DNA leaves this call unchecked. CDR1 is LNHDA and CDR2 is SQIVND in the germline V gene (reference sequence). The CDR3 runs to 13 residues. CDR3 residues: CASSILASPEAFF.

The chain uses TRBV15 and TRBJ2-1; TCRdb indicates TRBD2, and absent DNA this call remains unverified. This CDR3 comprises 17 residues. CDR1 LNHNV and CDR2 YYDKDF come from the germline V gene (reference sequence). The CDR3: CATSRGTSRGASNEQFF.

The gene calls are TRBV12-3 or TRBV12-4 and TRBJ1-1. This CDR3 is built from 12 residues. Here the CDR3 reads CASSPPQEGAFF.

The V call is TRBV7-3, the J call TRBJ2-1; TCRdb calls TRBD2, which cannot be checked without DNA. Germline assignment: CDR1 SGHTA and CDR2 FQGTGA. The CDR3 contains 14 residues. The CDR3 here is CASRTTSGNNEQFF.

This chain uses TRBV11-2 with TRBJ2-1; TCRdb designates TRBD2, a call that cannot be tested without DNA. CDR1 SGHAT and CDR2 FQNNGV come from the germline V gene. The CDR3 covers 14 residues. The CDR3 spells CASSARLAGNEQFF.

The rearrangement links TRBV13 to TRBJ2-7; TCRdb proposes TRBD1, but this gene call is untestable without DNA. There are 15 residues in the CDR3. Germline V gene sequence: CDR1 PRHDT, CDR2 FYEKMQ (reference sequence). CDR3: CASSLMDREVKEQYF.

The genes are TRBV6-5 and TRBJ2-2; TCRdb's assignment of TRBD1 cannot be checked, as there is no DNA. Germline CDR1 is MNHEY and CDR2 is SVGAGI. The CDR3 contains 15 residues. CDR3 loop: CASSWYRVQAGELFF.

The genes are TRBV20-1 and TRBJ2-4. The CDR3 extends over 12 amino acids. In germline, CDR1 is DFQATT, CDR2 SNEGSKA (reference sequence). The CDR3 sequence: CSARSDENIQYF.

The chain combines TRBV27 with TRBJ2-1; without DNA, the TCRdb call of TRBD2 cannot be checked. Germline values: CDR1 MNHEY, CDR2 SMNVEV (reference sequence). CDR3 length: 14 residues. CDR3 protein: CASSSGSTYNEQFF.

The V and J genes are TRBV3-1 and TRBJ2-5; lacking DNA, the TRBD2 call made by TCRdb goes unchecked. Germline CDR1 and CDR2: LGHDT and YNNKEL (reference sequence). The CDR3 has 19 amino acids. The chain's CDR3 is CASSQDGGTSGRSQETQYF.

The rearrangement uses TRBV4-1 and TRBJ2-1; the TCRdb D gene call, TRBD1, has no DNA to confirm it. The germline V gene encodes CDR1 MGHRA and CDR2 YSYEKL. The CDR3 loop spans 14 amino acids. The CDR3 region is CASSQAGTSNEQFF.

The rearrangement joins TRBV7-9 to TRBJ2-7; TCRdb's D call, TRBD2, is unchecked because there is no DNA. The CDR3 spans 15 residues. Germline CDR1 SEHNR, CDR2 FQNEAQ (reference sequence). CDR3 in amino acids: CASSPDTSRFDEQYF.